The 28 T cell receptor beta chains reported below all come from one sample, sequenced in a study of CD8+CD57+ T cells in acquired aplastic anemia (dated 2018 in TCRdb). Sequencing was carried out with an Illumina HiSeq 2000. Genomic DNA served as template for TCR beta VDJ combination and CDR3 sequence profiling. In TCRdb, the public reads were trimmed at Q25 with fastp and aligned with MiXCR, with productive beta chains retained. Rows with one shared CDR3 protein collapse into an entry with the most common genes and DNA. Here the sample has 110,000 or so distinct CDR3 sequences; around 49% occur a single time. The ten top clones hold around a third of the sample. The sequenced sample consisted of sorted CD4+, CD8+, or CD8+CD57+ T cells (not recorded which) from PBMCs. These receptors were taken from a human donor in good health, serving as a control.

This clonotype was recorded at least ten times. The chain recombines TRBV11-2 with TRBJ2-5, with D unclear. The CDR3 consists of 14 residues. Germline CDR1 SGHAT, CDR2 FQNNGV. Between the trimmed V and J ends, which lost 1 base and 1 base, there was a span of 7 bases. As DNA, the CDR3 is TGTGCCAGCAGCTTAGGACACTTCCAAGAGACCCAGTACTTC. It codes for CASSLGHFQETQYF.

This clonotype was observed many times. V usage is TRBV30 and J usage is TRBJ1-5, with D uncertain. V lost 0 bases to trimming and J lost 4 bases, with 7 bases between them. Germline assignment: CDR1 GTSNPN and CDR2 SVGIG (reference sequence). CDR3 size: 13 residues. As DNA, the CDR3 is TGTGCCTGGAGTGTAATGGGGAATCAGCCCCAGCATTTT. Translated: CAWSVMGNQPQHF.

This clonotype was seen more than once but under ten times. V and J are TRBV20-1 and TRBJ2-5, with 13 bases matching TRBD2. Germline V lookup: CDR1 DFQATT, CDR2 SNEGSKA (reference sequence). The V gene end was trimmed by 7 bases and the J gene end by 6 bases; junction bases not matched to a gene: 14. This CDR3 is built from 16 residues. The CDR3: CSVPGLAGHRGKTQYF. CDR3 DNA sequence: TGCAGTGTTCCGGGACTAGCGGGACACAGAGGGAAGACCCAGTACTTC.

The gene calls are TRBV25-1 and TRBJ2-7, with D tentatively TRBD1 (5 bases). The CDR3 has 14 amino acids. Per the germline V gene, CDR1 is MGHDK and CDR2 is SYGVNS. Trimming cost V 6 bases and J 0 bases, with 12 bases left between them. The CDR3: CASRDRGSSYEQYF. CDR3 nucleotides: TGTGCCAGCAGAGATAGGGGTAGCTCCTACGAGCAGTACTTC.

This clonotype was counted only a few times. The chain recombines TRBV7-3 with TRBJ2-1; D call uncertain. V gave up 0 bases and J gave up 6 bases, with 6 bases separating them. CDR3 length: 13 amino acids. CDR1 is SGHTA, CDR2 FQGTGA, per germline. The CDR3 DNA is TGTGCCAGCAGCTTAACCTCGCGCAATGAGCAGTTCTTC. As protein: CASSLTSRNEQFF.

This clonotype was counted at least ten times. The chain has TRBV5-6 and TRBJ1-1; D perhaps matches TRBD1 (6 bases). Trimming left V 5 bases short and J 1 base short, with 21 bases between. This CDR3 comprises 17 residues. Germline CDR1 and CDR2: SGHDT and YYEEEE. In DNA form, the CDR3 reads TGTGCCAGCAGTTGGGGGGGTCTACAGGGATGGAACACTGAAGCTTTCTTT. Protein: CASSWGGLQGWNTEAFF.

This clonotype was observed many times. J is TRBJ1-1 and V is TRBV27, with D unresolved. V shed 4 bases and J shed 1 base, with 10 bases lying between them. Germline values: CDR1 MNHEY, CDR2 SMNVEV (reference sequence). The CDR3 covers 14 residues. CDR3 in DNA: TGTGCCAGCAGTTCGCTGACGGGGAACACTGAAGCTTTCTTT. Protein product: CASSSLTGNTEAFF.

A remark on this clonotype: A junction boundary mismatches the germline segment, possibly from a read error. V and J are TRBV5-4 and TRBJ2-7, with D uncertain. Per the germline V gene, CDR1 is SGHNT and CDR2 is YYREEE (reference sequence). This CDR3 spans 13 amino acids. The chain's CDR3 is CASSQGRSYGQYF. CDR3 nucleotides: TGTGCCAGCAGCCAAGGACGGTCCTACGGGCAGTACTTC.

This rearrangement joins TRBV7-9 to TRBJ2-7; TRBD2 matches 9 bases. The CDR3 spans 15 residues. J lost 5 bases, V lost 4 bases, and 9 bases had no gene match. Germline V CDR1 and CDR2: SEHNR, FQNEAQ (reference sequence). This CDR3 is CASSSPGLASHEQYF. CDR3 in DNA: TGTGCCAGCAGCTCGCCGGGACTAGCTTCCCACGAGCAGTACTTC.

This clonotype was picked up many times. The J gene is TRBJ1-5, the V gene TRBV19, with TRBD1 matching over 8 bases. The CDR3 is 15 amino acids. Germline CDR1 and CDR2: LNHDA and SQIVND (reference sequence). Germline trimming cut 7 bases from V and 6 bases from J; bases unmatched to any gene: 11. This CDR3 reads CASIPDRGTSQPQHF. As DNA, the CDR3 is TGTGCCAGTATTCCAGACAGGGGAACGAGTCAGCCCCAGCATTTT.

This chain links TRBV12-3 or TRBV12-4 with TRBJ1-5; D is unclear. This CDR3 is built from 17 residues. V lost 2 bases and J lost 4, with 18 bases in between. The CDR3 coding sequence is TGTGCCAGCAGTTTAACCATAGTCCCTTCGCCAAATCAGCCCCAGCATTTT. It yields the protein CASSLTIVPSPNQPQHF.

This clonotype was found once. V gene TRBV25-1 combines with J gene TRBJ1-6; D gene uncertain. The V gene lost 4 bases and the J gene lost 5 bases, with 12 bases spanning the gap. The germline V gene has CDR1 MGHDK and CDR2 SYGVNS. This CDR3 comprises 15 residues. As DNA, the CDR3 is TGTGCCAGCAGTGCCCTAGGGCGACATAATTCACCCCTCCACTTT. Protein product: CASSALGRHNSPLHF.

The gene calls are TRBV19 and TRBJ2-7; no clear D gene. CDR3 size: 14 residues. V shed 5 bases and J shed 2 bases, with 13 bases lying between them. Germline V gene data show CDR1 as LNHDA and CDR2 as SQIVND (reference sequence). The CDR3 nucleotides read TGTGCCAGTAGTCCGGCAACCCCGCCCTACGAGCAGTACTTC. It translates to CASSPATPPYEQYF.

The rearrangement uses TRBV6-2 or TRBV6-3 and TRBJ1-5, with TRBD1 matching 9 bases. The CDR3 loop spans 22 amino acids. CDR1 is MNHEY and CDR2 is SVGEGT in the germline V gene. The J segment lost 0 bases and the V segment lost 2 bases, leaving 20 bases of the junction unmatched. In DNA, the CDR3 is TGTGCCAGCAGTTACGATCCTCGATCCTGGACAGGGGTGAGGGATAGCAATCAGCCCCAGCATTTT. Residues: CASSYDPRSWTGVRDSNQPQHF.

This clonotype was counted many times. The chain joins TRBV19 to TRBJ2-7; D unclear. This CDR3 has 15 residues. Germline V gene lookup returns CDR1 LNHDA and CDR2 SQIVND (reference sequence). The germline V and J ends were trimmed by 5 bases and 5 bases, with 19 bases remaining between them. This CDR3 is CASSVPSLGFNEQYF. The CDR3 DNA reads TGTGCCAGTAGTGTACCTTCGTTGGGGTTCAACGAGCAGTACTTC.

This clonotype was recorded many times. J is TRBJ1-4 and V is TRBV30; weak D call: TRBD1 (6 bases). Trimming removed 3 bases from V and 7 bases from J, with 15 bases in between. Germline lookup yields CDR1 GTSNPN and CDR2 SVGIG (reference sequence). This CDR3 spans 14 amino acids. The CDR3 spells CAWREGVWGEKLFF. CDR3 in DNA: TGTGCCTGGAGGGAGGGGGTATGGGGTGAAAAACTGTTTTTT.

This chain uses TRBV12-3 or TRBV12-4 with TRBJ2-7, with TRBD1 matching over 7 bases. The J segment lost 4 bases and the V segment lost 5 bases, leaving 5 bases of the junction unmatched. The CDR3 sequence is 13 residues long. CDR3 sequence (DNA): TGTGCCAGCAGTCCCGAGACAGGGTACGAGCAGTACTTC. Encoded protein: CASSPETGYEQYF.

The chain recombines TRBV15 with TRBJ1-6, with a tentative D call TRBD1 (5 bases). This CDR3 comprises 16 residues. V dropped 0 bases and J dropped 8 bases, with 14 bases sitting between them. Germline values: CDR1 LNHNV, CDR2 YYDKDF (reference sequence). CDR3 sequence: CATSRDSPGYDSPLHF. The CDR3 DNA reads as TGTGCCACCAGCAGAGATTCGCCAGGGTATGATTCACCCCTCCACTTT. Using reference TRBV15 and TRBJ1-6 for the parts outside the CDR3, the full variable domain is DAMVIQNPRYQVTQFGKPVTLSCSQTLNHNVMYWYQQKSSQAPKLLFHYYDKDFNNEADTPDNFQSRRPNTSFCFLDIRSPGLGDTAMYLCATSRDSPGYDSPLHFGNGTRLTVT.

The CDR3 bases are TGTGCCAGCAGCGGGACGGACAGGGTTCCCTACGAGCAGTACTTC. It is translated as CASSGTDRVPYEQYF. The chain combines TRBV2 with TRBJ2-7, with 8 bases identical to TRBD1. This CDR3 is 15 amino acids long. With V trimmed by 6 bases and J by 2 bases, 9 bases remained unmatched. Per the germline V gene, CDR1 is SNHLY and CDR2 is FYNNEI.

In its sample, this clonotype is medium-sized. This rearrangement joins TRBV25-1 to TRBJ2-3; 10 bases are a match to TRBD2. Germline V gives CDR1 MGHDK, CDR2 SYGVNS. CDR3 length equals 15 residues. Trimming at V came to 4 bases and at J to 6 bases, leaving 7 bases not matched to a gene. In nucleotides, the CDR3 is TGTGCCAGCAGTGCCCTAGCGGGAGCGGGTGATACGCAGTATTTT. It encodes CASSALAGAGDTQYF.

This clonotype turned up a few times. CDR3 DNA: TGCGCCAGCAGCCAAACAGGGGGCCTTGGCTACACCTTC. Protein product: CASSQTGGLGYTF. V gene TRBV4-3 combines with J gene TRBJ1-2; TRBD1 agrees at 9 bases. The CDR3 is 13 amino acids. The ends lost 2 bases at V and 7 bases at J; junction bases unmatched: 2. In germline, CDR1 is LGHNA, CDR2 YSLEER.

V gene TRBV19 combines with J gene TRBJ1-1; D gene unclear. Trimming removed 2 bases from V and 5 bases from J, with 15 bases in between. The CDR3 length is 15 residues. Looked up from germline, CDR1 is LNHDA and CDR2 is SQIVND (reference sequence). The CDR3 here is CASSISWQGSTEAFF. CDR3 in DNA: TGTGCCAGTAGTATATCATGGCAAGGATCGACTGAAGCTTTCTTT.

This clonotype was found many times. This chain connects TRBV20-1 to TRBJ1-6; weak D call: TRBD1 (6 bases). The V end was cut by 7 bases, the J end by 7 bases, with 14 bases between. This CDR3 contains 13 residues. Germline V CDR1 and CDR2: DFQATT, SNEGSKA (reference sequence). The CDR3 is CSGTDSHNSPLHF. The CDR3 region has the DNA TGCAGTGGGACGGACAGCCACAATTCACCCCTCCACTTT.

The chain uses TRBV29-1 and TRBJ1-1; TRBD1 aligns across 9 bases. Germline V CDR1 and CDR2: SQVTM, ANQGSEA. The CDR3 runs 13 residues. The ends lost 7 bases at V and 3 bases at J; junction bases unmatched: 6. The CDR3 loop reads CSDGTGRDTEAFF. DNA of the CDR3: TGCAGCGACGGGACAGGGAGGGACACTGAAGCTTTCTTT.

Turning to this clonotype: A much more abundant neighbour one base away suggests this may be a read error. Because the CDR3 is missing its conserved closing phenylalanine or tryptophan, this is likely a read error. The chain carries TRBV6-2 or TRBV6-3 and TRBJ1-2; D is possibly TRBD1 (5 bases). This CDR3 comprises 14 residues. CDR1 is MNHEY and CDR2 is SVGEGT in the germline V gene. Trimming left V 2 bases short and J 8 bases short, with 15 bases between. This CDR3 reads CASSYVGRVDGYTL. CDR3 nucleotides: TGTGCCAGCAGTTACGTGGGCAGGGTTGACGGCTACACCCTC.

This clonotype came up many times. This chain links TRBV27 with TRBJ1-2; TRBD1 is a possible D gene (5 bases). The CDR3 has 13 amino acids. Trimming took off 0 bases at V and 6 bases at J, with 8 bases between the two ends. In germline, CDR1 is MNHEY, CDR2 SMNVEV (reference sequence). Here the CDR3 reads CASSLSDSHGYTF. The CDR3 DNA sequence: TGTGCCAGCAGTTTATCTGACAGCCATGGCTACACCTTC.

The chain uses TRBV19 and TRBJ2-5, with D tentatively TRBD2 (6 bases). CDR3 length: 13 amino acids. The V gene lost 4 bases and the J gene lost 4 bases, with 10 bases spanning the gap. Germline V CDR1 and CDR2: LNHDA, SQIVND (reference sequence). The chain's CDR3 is CASSTGGRETQYF. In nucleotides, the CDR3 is TGTGCCAGTAGTACCGGAGGGAGAGAGACCCAGTACTTC.

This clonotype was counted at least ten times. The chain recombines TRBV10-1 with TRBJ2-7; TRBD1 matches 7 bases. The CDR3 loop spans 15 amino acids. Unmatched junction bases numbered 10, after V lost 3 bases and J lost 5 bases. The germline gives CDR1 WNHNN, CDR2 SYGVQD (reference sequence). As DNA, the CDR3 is TGCGCCAGCAGTGAAACGACAGGGATGGAGGACGAGCAGTACTTC. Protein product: CASSETTGMEDEQYF.